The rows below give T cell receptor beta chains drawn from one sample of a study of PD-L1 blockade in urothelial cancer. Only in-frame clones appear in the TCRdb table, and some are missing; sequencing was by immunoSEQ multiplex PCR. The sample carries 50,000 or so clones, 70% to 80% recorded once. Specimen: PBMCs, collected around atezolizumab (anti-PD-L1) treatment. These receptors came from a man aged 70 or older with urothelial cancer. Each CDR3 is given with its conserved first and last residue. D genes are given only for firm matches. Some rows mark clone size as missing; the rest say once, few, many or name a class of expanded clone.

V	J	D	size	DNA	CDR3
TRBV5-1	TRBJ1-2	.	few	TGCGCCAGCAGCTTAGGGACTGGTATTAGGGCTTCTAACTATGGCTACACCTTC	CASSLGTGIRASNYGYTF
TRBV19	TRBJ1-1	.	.	TGTGCCAGTAGTATGAGCGCAGGGGAAGCTTTCTTT	CASSMSAGEAFF
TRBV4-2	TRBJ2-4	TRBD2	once	TGTGCCAGCAGCCAAGCTAGCGGGGTTAGTGCCTTCATAGCCAAAAACATTCAGTACTTC	CASSQASGVSAFIAKNIQYF
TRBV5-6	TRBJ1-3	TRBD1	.	TGTGCCAGCAGCAGGACAGGGTCCAGGGGAAACACCATATATTTT	CASSRTGSRGNTIYF
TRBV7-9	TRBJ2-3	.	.	TGTGCCAGCAGCTCCTCCTTTAGGGAGGATACGCAGTATTTT	CASSSSFREDTQYF
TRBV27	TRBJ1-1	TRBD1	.	TGTGCCAGCAGTTTGCGCCCACAGGGGGCGAGGGGGAAGAACACTGAAGCTTTCTTT	CASSLRPQGARGKNTEAFF
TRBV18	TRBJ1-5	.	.	TGTGCCAGCTCACCAGGGCTCGAGAATCAGCCCCAGCATTTT	CASSPGLENQPQHF
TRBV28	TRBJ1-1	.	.	TGTGCCAGCAGCGACAGGTTCCCTGGGACTGAAGCTTTCTTT	CASSDRFPGTEAFF
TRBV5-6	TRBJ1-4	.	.	TGTGCCAGCAGCTTGACCGGGTCCCGTAATGAAAAACTGTTTTTT	CASSLTGSRNEKLFF
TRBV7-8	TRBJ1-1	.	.	TGTGCCAGCAGCCCCCTTTACCGGAGGCACACTGAAGCTTTCTTT	CASSPLYRRHTEAFF
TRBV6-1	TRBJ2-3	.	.	TGTGCCAGCAGTGAGCAGAGGGATACGCAGTATTTT	CASSEQRDTQYF
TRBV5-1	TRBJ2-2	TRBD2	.	TGCGCCAGCAGCCCCGGGACTAGCAAAGGCGGGGAGCTGTTTTTT	CASSPGTSKGGELFF
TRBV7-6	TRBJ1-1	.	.	TGTGCCAGCAGCTTACTAGGGAACAGGGACACTGAAGCTTTCTTT	CASSLLGNRDTEAFF
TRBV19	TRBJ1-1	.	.	TGTGCCAGTAGCCTCTTAGACATGAACACTGAAGCTTTCTTT	CASSLLDMNTEAFF
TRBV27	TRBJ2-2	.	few	TGTGCCAGCAGGTCCTCGGGCAGGGCGAACACCGGGGAGCTGTTTTTT	CASRSSGRANTGELFF
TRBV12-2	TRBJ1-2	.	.	TGTGCAAGTCGCATTCTCCGGGACAGCGACCGATATAACTATGGCTACACCTTC	CASRILRDSDRYNYGYTF
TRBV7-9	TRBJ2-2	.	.	TGTGCCAGCAGCTCCCTAGCGCCCACCGGGGAGCTGTTTTTT	CASSSLAPTGELFF
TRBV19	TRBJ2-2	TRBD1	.	TGTGCCACCGCCGGGGGACAGGGGGCGAGTGTTCACACCGGGGAGCTGTTTTTT	CATAGGQGASVHTGELFF
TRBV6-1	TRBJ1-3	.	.	TGTGCCAGCAGTGAAGCGTGGGGACACTCTGGAAACACCATATATTTT	CASSEAWGHSGNTIYF
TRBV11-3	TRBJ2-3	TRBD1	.	TGTGCCAGCAGCTTCTGGGACAGGGCCACAGATACGCAGTATTTT	CASSFWDRATDTQYF
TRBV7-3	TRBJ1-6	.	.	TGTGCCAGCAGCTTAACAGGGGATTCACCCCTCCACTTT	CASSLTGDSPLHF
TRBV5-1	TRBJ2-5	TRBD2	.	TGCGCCAGCAGCCTCCGAGCGGGAGGGGAAGAGGAGACCCAGTACTTC	CASSLRAGGEEETQYF
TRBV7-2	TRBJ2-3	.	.	TGTGCCAGCAGCTTACTCCCGACCGGGAGAGGCGATACGCAGTATTTT	CASSLLPTGRGDTQYF
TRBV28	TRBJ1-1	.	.	TGTGCCAGCAGTTTTTTGACAGAAAGTGAAGCTTTCTTT	CASSFLTESEAFF
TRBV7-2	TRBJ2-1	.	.	TGTGCCAGCAGCTTATCACCGAGACAGAACAATGAGCAGTTCTTC	CASSLSPRQNNEQFF
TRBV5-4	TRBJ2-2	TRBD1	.	TGTGCCAGCAGCCAAACCGACAGGGGGCAAGGCACCGGGGAGCTGTTTTTT	CASSQTDRGQGTGELFF
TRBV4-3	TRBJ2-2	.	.	TGCGCCAGCAGCCAAGATCACTCACTACTCTTTAACACCGGGGAGCTGTTTTTT	CASSQDHSLLFNTGELFF
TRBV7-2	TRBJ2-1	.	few	TGTGCCAGCAGGCTAGCCCTCAACAATGAGCAGTTCTTC	CASRLALNNEQFF
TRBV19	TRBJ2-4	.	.	TGTGCCAGTAGCGACAGGCTCAGCATTCAGTACTTC	CASSDRLSIQYF
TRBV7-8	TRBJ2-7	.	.	TGTGCCAGCAGCTTAGCGGAGTATGTTTCGAGGGGGTCCTACGAGCAGTACTTC	CASSLAEYVSRGSYEQYF
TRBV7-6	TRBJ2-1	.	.	TGTGCCAGCAGCTTAGCCTCTAATGAGCAGTTCTTC	CASSLASNEQFF
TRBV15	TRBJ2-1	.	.	TGTGCCACCAGCAGAGAACAGATTAGCTCCTACAATGAGCAGTTCTTC	CATSREQISSYNEQFF
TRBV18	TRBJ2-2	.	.	TGTGCCAGCTCACCTACGAGGTTCGCGAACACCGGGGAGCTGTTTTTT	CASSPTRFANTGELFF
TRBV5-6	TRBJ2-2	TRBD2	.	TGTGCCAGCAGCTTGGCAGGGAGGGCCACCGGGGAGCTGTTTTTT	CASSLAGRATGELFF
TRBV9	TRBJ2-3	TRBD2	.	TGTGCCAGCAGCGTAGCTAGCGGGGGGCGCACAGATACGCAGTATTTT	CASSVASGGRTDTQYF
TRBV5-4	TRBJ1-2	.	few	TGTGCCAGCAGCATGGACAGCAACTATGGCTACACCTTC	CASSMDSNYGYTF
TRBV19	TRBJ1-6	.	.	TGTGCCAGTAGTATAACCCGGAGAAGCTCCTATAATTCACCCCTCCACTTT	CASSITRRSSYNSPLHF
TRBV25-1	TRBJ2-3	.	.	TGTGCCAGCAGTCCTAGGTATGGCACAGATACGCAGTATTTT	CASSPRYGTDTQYF
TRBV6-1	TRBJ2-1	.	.	TGTGCCAGCAGTGGCCGTAGAACCTACAATGAGCAGTTCTTC	CASSGRRTYNEQFF
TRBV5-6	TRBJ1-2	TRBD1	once	TGTGCCAGCAGCGCTTTTTACAGGGGGCAAGGCTACACCTTC	CASSAFYRGQGYTF
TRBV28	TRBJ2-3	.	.	TGTGCCAGCAGCGGGACCACAGGGAGAGATACGCAGTATTTT	CASSGTTGRDTQYF
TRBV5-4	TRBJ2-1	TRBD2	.	TGTGCCAGCAGCTGGTCGCTTATCGGGAGGCATGAGCAGTTCTTC	CASSWSLIGRHEQFF
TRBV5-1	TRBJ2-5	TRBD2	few	TGCGCCAGCAGCTTGGGAGCGGGGACCGTACAAGAGACCCAGTACTTC	CASSLGAGTVQETQYF
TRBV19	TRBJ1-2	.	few	TGTGCCAGTAGTTTCCGACGGAGGGCAGACGGCTACACCTTC	CASSFRRRADGYTF
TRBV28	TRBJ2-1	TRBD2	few	TGTGCCAGCAGTCGGACTAGCGGGAGAGCCAATGAGCAGTTCTTC	CASSRTSGRANEQFF
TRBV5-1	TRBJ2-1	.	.	TGCGCCAGCAGCTTGGAGCTAGCCTCCTACAATGAGCAGTTCTTC	CASSLELASYNEQFF
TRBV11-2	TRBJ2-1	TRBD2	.	TGTGCCAGCAGCTTAGATAGCGGGAGAGGGGGCAATGAGCAGTTCTTC	CASSLDSGRGGNEQFF
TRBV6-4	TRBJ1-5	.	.	TGTGCCAGCAGTGACTCGATGGGAGAGCCCCAGCATTTT	CASSDSMGEPQHF
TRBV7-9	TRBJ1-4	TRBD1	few	TGTGCCAGCAGCTTATGGACAGGGGGCAGGACTAATGAAAAACTGTTTTTT	CASSLWTGGRTNEKLFF
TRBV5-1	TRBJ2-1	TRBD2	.	TGCGCCAGCAGCTTGGGGGTAGCGGGAGAGGGTGAGCAGTTCTTC	CASSLGVAGEGEQFF
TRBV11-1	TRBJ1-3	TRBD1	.	TGTGCCAGCAGCTTAATGGGACAGTCTGGAAACACCATATATTTT	CASSLMGQSGNTIYF
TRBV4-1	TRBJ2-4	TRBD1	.	TGCGCCAGCAGCCAGGTTATGGACAGGACGAACAAAAACATTCAGTACTTC	CASSQVMDRTNKNIQYF
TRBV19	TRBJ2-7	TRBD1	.	TGTGCCAGTAGACAGCGACAGGGGGGAAGCGAGCAGTACTTC	CASRQRQGGSEQYF
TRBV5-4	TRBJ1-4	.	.	TGTGCCAGCAGCGCGGGGCCAGAAAAACTGTTTTTT	CASSAGPEKLFF
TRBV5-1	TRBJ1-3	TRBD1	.	TGCGCCAGCAGCTTGGCCACGGGACAGCCTAGCGGAAACACCATATATTTT	CASSLATGQPSGNTIYF
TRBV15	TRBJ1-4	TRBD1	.	TGTGCCACCAGGGACAGGGCAACTAATGAAAAACTGTTTTTT	CATRDRATNEKLFF
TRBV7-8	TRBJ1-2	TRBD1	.	TGTGCCAGCAGGGGTGGGACAGGGGACTATGGCTACACCTTC	CASRGGTGDYGYTF
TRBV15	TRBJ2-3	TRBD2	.	TGTGCCACCAGCAGAGATGCGGGGGGGGGCACAGATACGCAGTATTTT	CATSRDAGGGTDTQYF